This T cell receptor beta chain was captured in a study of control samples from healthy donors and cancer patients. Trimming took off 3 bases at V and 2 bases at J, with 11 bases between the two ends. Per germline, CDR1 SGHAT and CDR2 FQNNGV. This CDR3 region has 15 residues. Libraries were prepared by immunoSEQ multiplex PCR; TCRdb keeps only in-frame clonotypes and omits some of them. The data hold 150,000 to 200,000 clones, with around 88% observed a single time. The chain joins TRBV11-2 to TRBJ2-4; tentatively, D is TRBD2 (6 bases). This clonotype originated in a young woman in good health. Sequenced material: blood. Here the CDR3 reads CASSLAGPTKNIQYF. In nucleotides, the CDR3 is TGTGCCAGCAGCTTGGCGGGACCGACCAAAAACATTCAGTACTTC.